This T cell receptor beta chain derives from a study of OX40 agonist ivuxolimab in advanced cancers. In the study overall: Ivuxolimab, which targeted the costimulatory receptor OX40 (CD134), was an agonistic, fully human IgG2 monoclonal antibody. Among the roughly 52 dose-escalation patients, 19 had hepatocellular carcinoma, approximately 15 melanoma, 9 renal cell carcinoma and 9 head and neck cancer. The paper reports the monotherapy dose-escalation portion (N of about 50 patients) of the phase I ivuxolimab trial. Prior anti-PD-1, anti-PD-L1 or anti-CTLA-4 therapy was permitted, and checkpoint inhibitors had been received by approximately 39% of dose-escalation patients. The purpose of peripheral TCRbeta sequencing was to test whether ivuxolimab changed TCR sequence diversity and led to clonal T-cell expansion. Intravenous ivuxolimab was administered to patients every 2 weeks at six dose levels: 0.01, 0.1, 0.3, 1.5, 3 and 10 mg/kg. Partial responses occurred in three dose-escalation patients: two with cutaneous melanoma and one with hepatocellular carcinoma. In the dose-escalation cohort, around four fifths of patients were male, and the mean age was roughly 60 years, with a range of about 23 to 85. Summary of the overall study and its limitations: The antigen specificity of the clonally expanded peripheral T cells was not determined. After ivuxolimab, expanded clones were on average more numerous among CD8+ T cells than among CD4+ T cells. Low levels of normalized T-cell clonal expansion were also seen in some patients who did not respond. Partial responders in the 0.1-3.0 mg/kg groups had among the lowest normalized peripheral clonal expansion, especially among CD8+ T cells. At doses from 0.1 to 3.0 mg/kg, clonal expansion was seen in both CD4+ and CD8+ blood T cells between baseline and week 6.

The trial excluded patients who had a history of autoimmune disease or who were on systemic immunosuppression. Peripheral blood for TCR sequencing was collected from all dose cohorts at baseline, on cycle 4 day 1, and on cycle 7 day 1. The samples were drawn from a first-in-human, open-label, multicenter phase I dose-escalation trial of ivuxolimab. Adults with locally advanced or metastatic melanoma, renal cell, hepatocellular, or head and neck squamous cell carcinoma were enrolled in the trial. Before TCR sequencing, CD4+ and CD8+ T cells were separately sorted from peripheral blood. The CDR3 numbers 15 residues from cysteine through phenylalanine. Kept here is only the CDR3 DNA, which spans 45 bases and is read in frame from base 1. V is trimmed back by 0 bases and J by 5 bases, and the junction contains 7 bases that no gene match accounts for. The CDR1 and CDR2 encoded by the germline V gene are SGHRS and YFSETQ.

On this clone: Its target antigen remains unknown. The input lacks base qualities; no much larger clone sits a single base away.

To sequence the TCRbeta CDR3 region, genomic DNA was isolated from the sorted cells. TCRbeta CDR3 regions were sequenced using the immunoSEQ Assay. TCRdb carries this immuneACCESS record with in-frame sequences only. Its versions omit some clonotypes, under half of them owing to an unresolved V gene in the studies checked, with the rest unexplained. The sample table contains about 34,000 clones; only one count was recorded for about nine tenths of them. The top ten constitute 4% to 5% of the sample. This chain joins TRBV5-1 to TRBJ2-5; 7 bases in between match TRBD1. The sequence came from an adult with an advanced solid tumor such as melanoma, head and neck, liver or kidney cancer. Sequenced material: CD4+ or CD8+ T cells sorted from blood, taken in a trial of the OX40 agonist ivuxolimab. The DNA sequence is as follows: TGCGCCAGCAGCTTGGTGCCAGGGGGAGAGGAGACCCAGTACTTC. It codes for CASSLVPGGEETQYF.